Below, 5 T cell receptor beta chains from the same sample are listed, as sequenced in a study of CD8+ T cells in alopecia areata. Described treatment: oral pan-JAK inhibitor, 5-10 mg twice daily. As the sequencing template, cDNA was produced by extracting RNA and reverse transcribing it. TCRdb's copy holds only in-frame clones and misses some; the assay was immunoSEQ multiplex PCR. This repertoire shows about 200,000 clones, around 60% found once; its top ten account for 1.3%. The sequencing used CD4+ T cells sorted from blood, collected around week 50, from a patient treated with tofacitinib. The receptors shown here come from a human donor with alopecia areata.

The chain carries TRBV9 and TRBJ2-7, with 10 bases aligning to TRBD1. In germline, CDR1 is SGDLS, CDR2 YYNGEE. The CDR3 is made up of 14 amino acids. With 4 bases clipped from V and 5 bases from J, the junction kept 6 bases outside the gene matches. CDR3 protein: CASSSRDRGDEQYF. CDR3 DNA sequence: TGTGCCAGCAGCTCCCGGGACAGGGGCGACGAGCAGTACTTC.

The gene calls are TRBV5-6 and TRBJ2-2, with D possibly matching TRBD2 (5 bases). This CDR3 region has 13 residues. V dropped 0 bases and J dropped 5 bases, with 5 bases sitting between them. Germline V gene sequence: CDR1 SGHDT, CDR2 YYEEEE. The chain's CDR3 is CASSLGGTGELFF. In nucleotides, the CDR3 is TGTGCCAGCAGCTTGGGAGGGACCGGGGAGCTGTTTTTT.

The chain uses TRBV5-1 and TRBJ2-3, with D tentatively TRBD1 (6 bases). Germline V lookup: CDR1 SGHRS, CDR2 YFSETQ. V lost 4 bases, J lost 4 bases, and 16 bases lay in between. This CDR3 comprises 15 residues. For the CDR3, the DNA is TGCGCCAGCAGCGCCGGGACAACGGCCCCAGATACGCAGTATTTT. Its protein is CASSAGTTAPDTQYF.

On this clone: The sample contains more than one DNA sequence encoding this CDR3. The chain recombines TRBV29-1 with TRBJ1-1; no definite D call. The CDR3 loop spans 12 amino acids. Trimming pared 1 base from V and 2 bases from J, leaving 5 bases between. Germline lookup yields CDR1 SQVTM and CDR2 ANQGSEA. Here the CDR3 reads CSVEGVNTEAFF. The CDR3 DNA reads as TGCAGCGTTGAAGGGGTAAACACTGAAGCTTTCTTT.

The rearrangement links TRBV7-7 to TRBJ2-7; no definite D call. This CDR3 is built from 13 residues. Trimming removed 4 bases from V and 5 bases from J, with 12 bases in between. Germline lookup yields CDR1 SSHAT and CDR2 FNYEAQ (reference sequence). The CDR3 spells CASSSAGSNEQYF. In nucleotides, the CDR3 is TGTGCCAGCAGCTCGGCAGGATCTAACGAGCAGTACTTC.